Following are 3 T cell receptor beta chains from one sample sequenced in a study of T cells in Graves' hyperthyroidism and ophthalmopathy. The investigators amplified TCR beta CDR3 regions from RNA transcripts. Carried out on the TCR CDR3, a first-round RT-PCR used the HTBI primer set. TCRdb processed the multiplex PCR reads anew with MiXCR; each CDR3 protein has one entry. The sample includes around 520,000 distinct CDR3 sequences, approximately 15% of them seen just once. The sequencing sample was made of blood. Receptor source: a woman younger than 30 with Graves' hyperthyroidism.

In this sample, this clonotype turned up many times. This chain links TRBV5-1 with TRBJ2-1; 10 bases fit TRBD2. The CDR3 extends over 16 amino acids. CDR1 is SGHRS, CDR2 YFSETQ, per germline. The trim removed 2 bases at V and 1 base at J, leaving 3 bases unmatched. The CDR3, as DNA: TGCGCCAGCAGCTTTAGCGGGAGGAATTCCTACAATGAGCAGTTCTTC. This codes for CASSFSGRNSYNEQFF. The full variable domain, completed using reference TRBV5-1 and TRBJ2-1, is KAGVTQTPRYLIKTRGQQVTLSCSPISGHRSVSWYQQTPGQGLQFLFEYFSETQRNKGNFPGRFSGRQFSNSRSEMNVSTLELGDSALYLCASSFSGRNSYNEQFFGPGTRLTVL.

There are many counts of this clonotype. The chain links TRBV25-1 to TRBJ1-2, with 8 bases fitting TRBD1. Germline CDR1 MGHDK, CDR2 SYGVNS. V shed 3 bases and J 3 bases; nucleotides not matched to a gene: 6. The CDR3 totals 15 residues. The CDR3 sequence: CASSDYGQGYYGYTF. The CDR3 DNA reads as TGTGCCAGCAGTGACTACGGACAGGGTTACTATGGCTACACCTTC.

This clonotype was detected many times. The chain links TRBV7-6 to TRBJ2-2, with a weak D call TRBD1 (5 bases). Trimming pared 5 bases from V and 6 bases from J, leaving 19 bases between. Germline-derived CDR1 and CDR2 are SGHVS and FNYEAQ. CDR3 length: 16 amino acids. CDR3: CASSPFILRDPGELFF. In DNA, the CDR3 is TGTGCCAGCAGCCCCTTTATTCTCAGGGATCCCGGGGAGCTGTTTTTT.